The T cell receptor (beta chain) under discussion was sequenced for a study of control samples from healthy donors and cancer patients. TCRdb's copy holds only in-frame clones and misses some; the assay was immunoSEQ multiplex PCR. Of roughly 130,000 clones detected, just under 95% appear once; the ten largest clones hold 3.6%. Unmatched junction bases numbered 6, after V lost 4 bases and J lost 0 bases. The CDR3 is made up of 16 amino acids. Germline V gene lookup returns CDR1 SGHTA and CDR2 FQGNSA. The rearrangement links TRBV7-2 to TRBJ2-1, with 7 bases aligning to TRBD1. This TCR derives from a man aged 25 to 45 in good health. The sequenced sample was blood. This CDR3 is CASSSFRGSSYNEQFF. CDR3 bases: TGTGCCAGCAGCTCCTTCAGGGGGAGCTCCTACAATGAGCAGTTCTTC.